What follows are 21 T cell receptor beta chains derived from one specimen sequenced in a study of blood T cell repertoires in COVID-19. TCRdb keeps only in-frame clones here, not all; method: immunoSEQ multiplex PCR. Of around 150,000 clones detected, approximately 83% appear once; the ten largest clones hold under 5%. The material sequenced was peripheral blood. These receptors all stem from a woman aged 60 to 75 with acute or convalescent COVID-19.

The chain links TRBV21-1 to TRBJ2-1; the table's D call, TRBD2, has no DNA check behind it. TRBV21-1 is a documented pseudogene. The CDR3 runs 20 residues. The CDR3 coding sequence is TGTGCCAGCAGCAAAGAAAATGAGACTAGCGGGAGGGCCAGGGGCGATGAGCAGTTCTTC. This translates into CASSKENETSGRARGDEQFF.

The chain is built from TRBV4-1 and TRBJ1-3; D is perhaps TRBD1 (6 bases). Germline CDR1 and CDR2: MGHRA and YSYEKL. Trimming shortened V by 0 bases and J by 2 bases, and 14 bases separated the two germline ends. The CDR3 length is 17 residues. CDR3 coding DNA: TGCGCCAGCAGCCAAGATGGGACAATTCGGGCTGGAAACACCATATATTTT. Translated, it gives CASSQDGTIRAGNTIYF.

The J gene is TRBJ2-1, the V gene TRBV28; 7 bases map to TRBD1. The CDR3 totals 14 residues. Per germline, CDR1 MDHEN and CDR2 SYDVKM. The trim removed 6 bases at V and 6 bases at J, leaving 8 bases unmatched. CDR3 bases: TGTGCCAGCAGCACAAACAGGGGTCCCAATGAGCAGTTCTTC. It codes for CASSTNRGPNEQFF.

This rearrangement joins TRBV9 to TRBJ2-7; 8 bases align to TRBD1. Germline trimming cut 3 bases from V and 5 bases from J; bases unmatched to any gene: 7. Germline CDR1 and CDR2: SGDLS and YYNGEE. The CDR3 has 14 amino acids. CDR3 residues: CASSAGQGGDEQYF. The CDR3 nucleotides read TGTGCCAGCAGCGCTGGACAGGGTGGGGACGAGCAGTACTTC.

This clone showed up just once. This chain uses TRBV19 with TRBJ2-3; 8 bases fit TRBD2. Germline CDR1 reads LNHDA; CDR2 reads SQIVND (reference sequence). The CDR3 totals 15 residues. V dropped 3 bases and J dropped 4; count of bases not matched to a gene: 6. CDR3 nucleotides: TGTGCCAGTAGTATCGGGGGGGCTTTCGCAGATACGCAGTATTTT. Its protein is CASSIGGAFADTQYF.

CDR3 sequence: CASSLARGYGYTF. CDR3 bases: TGTGCCAGCAGTTTAGCCAGGGGCTATGGCTACACCTTC. This chain uses TRBV28 with TRBJ1-2; possible D gene TRBD1, 6 bases. CDR3 length: 13 residues. Germline V gene sequence: CDR1 MDHEN, CDR2 SYDVKM. Trimming shortened V by 2 bases and J by 4 bases, and 8 bases separated the two germline ends.

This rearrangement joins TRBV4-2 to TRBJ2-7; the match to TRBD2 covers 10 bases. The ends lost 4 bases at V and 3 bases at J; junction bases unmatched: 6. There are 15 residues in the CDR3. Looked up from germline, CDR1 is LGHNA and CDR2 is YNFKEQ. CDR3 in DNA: TGTGCCAGCAGCCCCGGACTAGCGGAGAGCTACGAGCAGTACTTC. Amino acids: CASSPGLAESYEQYF.

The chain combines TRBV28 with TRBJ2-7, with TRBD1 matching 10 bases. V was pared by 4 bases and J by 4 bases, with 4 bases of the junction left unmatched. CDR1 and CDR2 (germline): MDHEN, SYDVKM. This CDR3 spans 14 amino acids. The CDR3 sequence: CASSSGTGEYEQYF. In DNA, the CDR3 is TGTGCCAGCAGTTCGGGGACAGGGGAATACGAGCAGTACTTC.

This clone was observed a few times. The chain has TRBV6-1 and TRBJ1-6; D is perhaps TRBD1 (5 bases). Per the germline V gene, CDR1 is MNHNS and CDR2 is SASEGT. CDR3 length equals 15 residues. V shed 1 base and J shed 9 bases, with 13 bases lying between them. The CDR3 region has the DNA TGTGCCAGCAGTGAAGGGGTAGAAAGGGGTTCACCCCTCCACTTT. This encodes CASSEGVERGSPLHF.

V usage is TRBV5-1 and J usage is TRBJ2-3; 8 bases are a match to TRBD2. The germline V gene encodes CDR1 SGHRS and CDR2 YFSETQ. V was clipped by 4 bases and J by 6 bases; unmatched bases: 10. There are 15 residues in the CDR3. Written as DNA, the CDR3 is TGCGCCAGCAGCGGGGGACTAGGTCTATTTGATACGCAGTATTTT. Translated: CASSGGLGLFDTQYF. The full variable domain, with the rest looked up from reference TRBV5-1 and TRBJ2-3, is KAGVTQTPRYLIKTRGQQVTLSCSPISGHRSVSWYQQTPGQGLQFLFEYFSETQRNKGNFPGRFSGRQFSNSRSEMNVSTLELGDSALYLCASSGGLGLFDTQYFGPGTRLTVL.

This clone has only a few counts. CDR3 residues: CASSQDSDDYEQYF. CDR3 sequence (DNA): TGCGCCAGCAGCCAAGATAGCGATGACTACGAGCAGTACTTC. The chain couples TRBV4-3 to TRBJ2-7; D perhaps matches TRBD2 (5 bases). V lost 0 bases and J 3 bases, leaving 9 bases between the germline ends. The CDR3 runs to 14 residues. In germline, CDR1 is LGHNA, CDR2 YSLEER.

DNA of the CDR3: TGTGCCACCAGCAAAGGACTTTCCGGAACCTACGAGCAGTACTTC. It is translated as CATSKGLSGTYEQYF. The chain carries TRBV15 and TRBJ2-7; maybe TRBD2 (5 bases). Deletions cut 4 bases from V and 2 bases from J, with 15 bases between. Germline values: CDR1 LNHNV, CDR2 YYDKDF (reference sequence). The CDR3 contains 15 residues.

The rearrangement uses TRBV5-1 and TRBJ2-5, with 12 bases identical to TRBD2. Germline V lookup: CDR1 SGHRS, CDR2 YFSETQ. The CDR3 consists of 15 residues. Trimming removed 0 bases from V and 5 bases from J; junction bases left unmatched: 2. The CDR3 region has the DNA TGCGCCAGCAGCTTGGGGCTAGCGGGAGGGGAGACCCAGTACTTC. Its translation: CASSLGLAGGETQYF.

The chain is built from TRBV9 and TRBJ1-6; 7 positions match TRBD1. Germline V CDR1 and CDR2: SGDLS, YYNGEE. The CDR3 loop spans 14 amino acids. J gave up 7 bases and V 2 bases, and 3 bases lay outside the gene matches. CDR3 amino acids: CASSVDRVNSPLHF. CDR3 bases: TGTGCCAGCAGCGTTGACAGGGTGAATTCACCCCTCCACTTT.

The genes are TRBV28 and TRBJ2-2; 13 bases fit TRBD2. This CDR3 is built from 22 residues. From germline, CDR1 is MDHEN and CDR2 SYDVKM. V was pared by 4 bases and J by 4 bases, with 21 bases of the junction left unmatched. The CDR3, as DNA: TGTGCCAGCAGTTCCTATTACTGGACACGAATGACTAGCGGGAGGCTCACCGGGGAGCTGTTTTTT. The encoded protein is CASSSYYWTRMTSGRLTGELFF. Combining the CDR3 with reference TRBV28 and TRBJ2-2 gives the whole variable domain DVKVTQSSRYLVKRTGEKVFLECVQDMDHENMFWYRQDPGLGLRLIYFSYDVKMKEKGDIPEGYSVSREKKERFSLILESASTNQTSMYLCASSSYYWTRMTSGRLTGELFFGEGSRLTVL.

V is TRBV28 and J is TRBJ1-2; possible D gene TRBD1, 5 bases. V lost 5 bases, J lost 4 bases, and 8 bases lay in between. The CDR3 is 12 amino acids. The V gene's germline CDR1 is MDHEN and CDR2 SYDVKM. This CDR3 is CASSGRGYGYTF. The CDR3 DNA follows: TGTGCCAGCAGTGGGAGGGGCTATGGCTACACCTTC.

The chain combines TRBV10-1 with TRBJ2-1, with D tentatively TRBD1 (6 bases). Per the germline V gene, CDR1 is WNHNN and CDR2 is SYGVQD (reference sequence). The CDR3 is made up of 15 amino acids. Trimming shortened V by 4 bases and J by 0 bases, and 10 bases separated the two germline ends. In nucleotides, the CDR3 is TGCGCCAGCAGTGGGGTACAGGGCTCCTACAATGAGCAGTTCTTC. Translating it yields CASSGVQGSYNEQFF.

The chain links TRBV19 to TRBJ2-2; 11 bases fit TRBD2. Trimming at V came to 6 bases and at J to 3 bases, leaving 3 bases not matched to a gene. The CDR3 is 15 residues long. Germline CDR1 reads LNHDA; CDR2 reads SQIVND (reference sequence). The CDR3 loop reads CASRVAGGDTGELFF. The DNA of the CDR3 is TGTGCCAGTAGAGTAGCGGGAGGGGACACCGGGGAGCTGTTTTTT.

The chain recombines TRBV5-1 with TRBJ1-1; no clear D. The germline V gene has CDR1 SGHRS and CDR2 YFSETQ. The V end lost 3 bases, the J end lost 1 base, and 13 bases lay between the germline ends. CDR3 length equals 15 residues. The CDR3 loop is CASSSRIRENTEAFF. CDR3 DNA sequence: TGCGCCAGCAGCTCGAGAATTAGAGAGAACACTGAAGCTTTCTTT.

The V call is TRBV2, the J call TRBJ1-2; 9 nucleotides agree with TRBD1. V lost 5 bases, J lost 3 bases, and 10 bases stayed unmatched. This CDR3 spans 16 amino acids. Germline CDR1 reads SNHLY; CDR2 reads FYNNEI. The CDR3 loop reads CASSTPSTGGYYGYTF. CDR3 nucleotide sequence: TGTGCCAGCAGTACCCCGAGCACAGGGGGCTACTATGGCTACACCTTC.

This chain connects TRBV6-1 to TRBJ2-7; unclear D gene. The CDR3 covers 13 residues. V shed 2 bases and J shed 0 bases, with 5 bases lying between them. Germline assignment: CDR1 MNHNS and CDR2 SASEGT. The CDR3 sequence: CASSETVSYEQYF. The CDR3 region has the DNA TGTGCCAGCAGTGAAACGGTCTCCTACGAGCAGTACTTC.